These T cell receptor beta chains were read from a single sample in a study of CD8+CD57+ T cells in acquired aplastic anemia. TCRdb called the reads again in MiXCR, with one record for every CDR3 protein. Of 150,000 to 180,000 distinct CDR3 sequences in the sample, about 48% were seen once. The material sequenced was sorted CD4+, CD8+, or CD8+CD57+ T cells (not recorded which) from PBMCs. These receptors all come from a human donor with aplastic anemia. CDR3s include the opening cysteine and the closing phenylalanine or tryptophan. A D gene is named only where the DNA matches it firmly. Not all rows give a size; the values are once, few, many and, for expanded clones, a class.

D gene	clone size	V gene	J gene	CDR3 DNA	CDR3 protein
-	-	TRBV5-1	TRBJ2-6	TGCGCCAGCAGCTTGGTGGCAGGGAGTTCTGGGGCCAACGTCCTGACTTTC	CASSLVAGSSGANVLTF
-	many	TRBV5-5	TRBJ2-3	TGTGCCAGCAGCTTGGATGCAGGGGTCGGATCAGATACGCAGTATTTT	CASSLDAGVGSDTQYF
-	many	TRBV19	TRBJ2-3	TGTGCCAGTCAGTCGAAGGGGCCCCTCACAGATACGCAGTATTTT	CASQSKGPLTDTQYF
TRBD2	-	TRBV7-7	TRBJ2-5	TGTGCCAGCAGCGTAGCGGGGGCTCAGCAGACCCAGTACTTC	CASSVAGAQQTQYF
TRBD1	-	TRBV12-3/TRBV12-4	TRBJ1-4	TGTGCCAGCAGCATTCGACAGGGGATTAATGAAAAACTGTTTTTT	CASSIRQGINEKLFF
-	-	TRBV10-3	TRBJ2-3	TGTGCCATCGGGGGGGGGGCAGCAGATACGCAGTATTTT	CAIGGGAADTQYF
-	-	TRBV29-1	TRBJ2-7	TGCGGCGTTGAGGACAGCACTTCCAGCTCCTACGAGCAGTACTTC	CGVEDSTSSSYEQYF
-	-	TRBV20-1	TRBJ2-1	TGCAGTGCTAGAGATCTCAGGGTGCAACTTGACAATGAGCAGTTCTTC	CSARDLRVQLDNEQFF
-	-	TRBV5-4	TRBJ2-1	TGTGCCAGCAGCTTGAATTTAGGGGGCAATGAGCAGTTCTTC	CASSLNLGGNEQFF
TRBD1	-	TRBV12-3/TRBV12-4	TRBJ2-5	TGTGCCAGCAGTTCCCCGTGGGACAGGGTAGGAGAGACCCAGTACTTC	CASSSPWDRVGETQYF
-	many	TRBV5-6	TRBJ2-2	TGTGCCAGCAGCTCCGGAGTCACCGGGGAGCTGTTTTTT	CASSSGVTGELFF
-	many	TRBV3-1	TRBJ2-7	TGTGCCAGCACTGCAGGGGCTAGCACGTACTTC	CASTAGASTYF
-	-	TRBV5-5	TRBJ2-5	TGTGCCAGCAGCTTGGCTACCCAAGAGACCCAGTACTTC	CASSLATQETQYF
TRBD1	many	TRBV5-5	TRBJ2-7	TGTGCCAGCAGCTCGGACAGGGAACCCTCCTACGAGCAGTACTTC	CASSSDREPSYEQYF
-	-	TRBV2	TRBJ2-2	TGTGCCAGCAGTAGGCGGGTGGACACCGGGGAGCTGTTTTTT	CASSRRVDTGELFF
-	-	TRBV24-1	TRBJ2-7	TGTGCCACCAGTGACTCAGGACACTACGAGCAGTACTTC	CATSDSGHYEQYF
-	few	TRBV4-1	TRBJ2-6	TGCGCCAGCAGCCCGCTAGGGGCCTCCTCTGGGGCCAACGTCCTGACTTTC	CASSPLGASSGANVLTF
-	many	TRBV20-1	TRBJ1-6	TGCAGTGCTAGAGATGAACTTAATCCCTATAATTCACCCCTCCACTTT	CSARDELNPYNSPLHF
TRBD1	many	TRBV4-1	TRBJ2-5	TGCGCCAGCAGCCTCAGCCCGACAGGGGGTCTAGAGACCCAGTACTTC	CASSLSPTGGLETQYF
TRBD2	-	TRBV20-1	TRBJ2-7	TGCAGTGCTACCCCGGGACTAGCGGGAGTTGAGCAGTACTTC	CSATPGLAGVEQYF
TRBD1	few	TRBV19	TRBJ2-7	TGTGCCAGTAGTATCTCAGGGGGCGAGCAGTACTTC	CASSISGGEQYF
-	-	TRBV14	TRBJ1-1	TGTGCCAGCAGCCAAGATGGTGGGAACACTGAAGCTTTCTTT	CASSQDGGNTEAFF